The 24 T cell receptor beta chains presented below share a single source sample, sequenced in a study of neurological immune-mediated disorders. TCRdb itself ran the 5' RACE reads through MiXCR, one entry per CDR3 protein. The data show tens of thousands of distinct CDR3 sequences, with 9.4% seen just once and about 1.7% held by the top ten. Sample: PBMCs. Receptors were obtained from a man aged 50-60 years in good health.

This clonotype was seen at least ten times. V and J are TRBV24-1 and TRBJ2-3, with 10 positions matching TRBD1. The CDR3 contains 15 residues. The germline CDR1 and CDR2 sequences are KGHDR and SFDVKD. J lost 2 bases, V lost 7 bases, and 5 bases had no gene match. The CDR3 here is CATSFGTGATDTQYF. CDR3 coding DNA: TGTGCCACCAGCTTCGGGACAGGGGCCACAGATACGCAGTATTTT.

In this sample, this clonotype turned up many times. CDR3 in amino acids: CSAREGGGPYNEQFF. DNA for the CDR3: TGCAGTGCTAGAGAAGGGGGAGGCCCCTACAATGAGCAGTTCTTC. The chain is built from TRBV20-1 and TRBJ2-1, with D possibly called TRBD1 or TRBD2 (6 bases each). Deletions cut 0 bases from V and 2 bases from J, with 11 bases between. The germline CDR1 and CDR2 sequences are DFQATT and SNEGSKA (reference sequence). This CDR3 has 15 amino acids.

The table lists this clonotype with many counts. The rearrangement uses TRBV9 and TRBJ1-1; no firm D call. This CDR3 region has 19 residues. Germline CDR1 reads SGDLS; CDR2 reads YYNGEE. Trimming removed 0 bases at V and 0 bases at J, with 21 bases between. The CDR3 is CASSVGYGSASAMNTEAFF. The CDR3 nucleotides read TGTGCCAGCAGCGTAGGGTATGGATCAGCTTCTGCCATGAACACTGAAGCTTTCTTT.

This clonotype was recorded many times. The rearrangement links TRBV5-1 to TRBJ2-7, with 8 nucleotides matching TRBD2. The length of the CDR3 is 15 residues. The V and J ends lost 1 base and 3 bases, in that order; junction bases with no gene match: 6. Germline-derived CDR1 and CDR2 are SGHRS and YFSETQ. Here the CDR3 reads CASSLPSGGNYEQYF. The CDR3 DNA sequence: TGCGCCAGCAGCTTGCCCAGCGGGGGAAACTACGAGCAGTACTTC.

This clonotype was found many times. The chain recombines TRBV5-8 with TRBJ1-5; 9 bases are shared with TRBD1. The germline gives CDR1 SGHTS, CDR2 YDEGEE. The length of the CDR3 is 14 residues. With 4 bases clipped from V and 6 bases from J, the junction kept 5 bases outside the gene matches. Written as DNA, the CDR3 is TGTGCCAGCAGCCGGGACAGGGAAAGTCAGCCCCAGCATTTT. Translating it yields CASSRDRESQPQHF.

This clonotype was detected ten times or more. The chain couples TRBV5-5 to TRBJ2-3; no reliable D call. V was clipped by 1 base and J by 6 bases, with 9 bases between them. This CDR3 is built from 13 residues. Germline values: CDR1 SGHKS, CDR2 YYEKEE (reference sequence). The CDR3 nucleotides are TGTGCCAGCAGCTTGATGGGTCCGGATACGCAGTATTTT. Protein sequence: CASSLMGPDTQYF.

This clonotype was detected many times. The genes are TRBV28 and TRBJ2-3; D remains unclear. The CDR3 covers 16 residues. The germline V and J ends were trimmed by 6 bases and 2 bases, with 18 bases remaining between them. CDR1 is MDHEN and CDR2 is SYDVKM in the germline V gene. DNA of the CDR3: TGTGCCAGCAGACTAAATGCTAACTTATTCACAGATACGCAGTATTTT. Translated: CASRLNANLFTDTQYF.

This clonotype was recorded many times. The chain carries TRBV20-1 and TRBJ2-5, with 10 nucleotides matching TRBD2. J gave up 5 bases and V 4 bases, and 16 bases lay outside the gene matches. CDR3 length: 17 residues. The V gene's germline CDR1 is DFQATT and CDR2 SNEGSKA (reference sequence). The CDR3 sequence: CSATWTSGDLGSETQYF. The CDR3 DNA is TGCAGTGCTACCTGGACTAGCGGAGACCTTGGGTCGGAGACCCAGTACTTC.

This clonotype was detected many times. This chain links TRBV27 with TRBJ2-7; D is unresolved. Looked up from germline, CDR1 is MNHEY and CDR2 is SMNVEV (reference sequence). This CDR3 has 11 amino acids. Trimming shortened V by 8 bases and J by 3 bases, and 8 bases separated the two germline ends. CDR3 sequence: CASHQYYEQYF. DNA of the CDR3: TGTGCCAGCCACCAGTACTACGAGCAGTACTTC.

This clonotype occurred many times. In DNA, the CDR3 is TGTGCCACCAGCAGAGGCCCGGGAGATCAGCCCCAGCATTTT. As protein: CATSRGPGDQPQHF. This chain joins TRBV15 and TRBJ1-5; no reliable D call. The CDR3 has 14 residues. Germline lookup yields CDR1 LNHNV and CDR2 YYDKDF (reference sequence). V dropped 1 base and J dropped 5 bases, with 9 bases sitting between them.

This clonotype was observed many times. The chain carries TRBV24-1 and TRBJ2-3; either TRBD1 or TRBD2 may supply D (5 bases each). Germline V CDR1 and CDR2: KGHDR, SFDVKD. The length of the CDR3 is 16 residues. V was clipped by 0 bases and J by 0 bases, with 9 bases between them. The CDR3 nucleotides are TGTGCCACCAGTGATTTGCAGGGAGCCAGCACAGATACGCAGTATTTT. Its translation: CATSDLQGASTDTQYF.

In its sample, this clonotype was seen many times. As DNA, the CDR3 is TGCGCCAGCAGCCGTGAAACAGATACGCAGTATTTT. Its protein product is CASSRETDTQYF. The rearrangement uses TRBV5-1 and TRBJ2-3; D gene ambiguous. The CDR3 is made up of 12 amino acids. Germline values: CDR1 SGHRS, CDR2 YFSETQ. Trimming took off 4 bases at V and 3 bases at J, with 6 bases between the two ends.

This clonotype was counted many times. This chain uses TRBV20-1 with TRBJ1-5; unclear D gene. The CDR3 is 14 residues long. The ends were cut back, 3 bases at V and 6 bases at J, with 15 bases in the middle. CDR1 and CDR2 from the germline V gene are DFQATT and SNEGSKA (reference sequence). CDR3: CSASTGQAFQPQHF. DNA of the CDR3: TGCAGTGCTAGTACTGGGCAGGCCTTTCAGCCCCAGCATTTT.

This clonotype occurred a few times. CDR3 in amino acids: CASSYSDRANYGYTF. DNA for the CDR3: TGTGCCAGCAGTTACTCCGACAGGGCGAACTATGGCTACACCTTC. The rearrangement uses TRBV6-2 or TRBV6-3 and TRBJ1-2; 7 bases are a match to TRBD1. The germline V gene has CDR1 MNHEY and CDR2 SVGEGT. J gave up 2 bases and V 0 bases, and 3 bases lay outside the gene matches. The CDR3 contains 15 residues.

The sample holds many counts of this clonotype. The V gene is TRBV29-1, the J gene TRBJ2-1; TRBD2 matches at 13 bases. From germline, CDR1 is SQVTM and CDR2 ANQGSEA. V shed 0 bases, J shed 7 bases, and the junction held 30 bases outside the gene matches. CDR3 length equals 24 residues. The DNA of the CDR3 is TGCAGCGTTGAAGATGTGCCGGGCCAGGGGGGACTAGCGGGGAGGTTCGATTCCCCAAATGAGCAGTTCTTC. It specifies CSVEDVPGQGGLAGRFDSPNEQFF.

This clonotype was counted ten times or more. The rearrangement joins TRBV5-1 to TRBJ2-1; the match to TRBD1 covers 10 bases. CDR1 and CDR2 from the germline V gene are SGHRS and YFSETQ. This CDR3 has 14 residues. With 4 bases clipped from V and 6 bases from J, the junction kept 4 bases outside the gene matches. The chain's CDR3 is CASSIGQGGNEQFF. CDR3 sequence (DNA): TGCGCCAGCAGCATAGGACAGGGGGGCAATGAGCAGTTCTTC.

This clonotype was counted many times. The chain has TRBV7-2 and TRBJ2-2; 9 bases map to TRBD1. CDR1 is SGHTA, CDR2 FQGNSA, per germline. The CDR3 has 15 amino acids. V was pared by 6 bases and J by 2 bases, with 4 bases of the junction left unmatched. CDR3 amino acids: CASSMGQGNTGELFF. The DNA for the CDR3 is TGTGCCAGCAGTATGGGACAGGGTAACACCGGGGAGCTGTTTTTT.

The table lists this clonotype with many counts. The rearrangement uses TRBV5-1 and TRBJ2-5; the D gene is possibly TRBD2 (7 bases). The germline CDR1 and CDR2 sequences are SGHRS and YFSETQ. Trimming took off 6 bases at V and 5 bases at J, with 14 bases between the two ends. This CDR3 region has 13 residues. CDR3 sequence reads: CASNPGGTETQYF. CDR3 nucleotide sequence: TGCGCCAGCAACCCGGGGGGCACGGAGACCCAGTACTTC.

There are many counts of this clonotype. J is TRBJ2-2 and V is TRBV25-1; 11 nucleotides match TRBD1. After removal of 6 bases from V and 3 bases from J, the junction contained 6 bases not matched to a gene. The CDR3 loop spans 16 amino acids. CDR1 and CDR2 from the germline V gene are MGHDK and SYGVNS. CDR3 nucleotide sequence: TGTGCCAGCAGGGGAGGGGACAGGGGGTACACCGGGGAGCTGTTTTTT. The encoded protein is CASRGGDRGYTGELFF.

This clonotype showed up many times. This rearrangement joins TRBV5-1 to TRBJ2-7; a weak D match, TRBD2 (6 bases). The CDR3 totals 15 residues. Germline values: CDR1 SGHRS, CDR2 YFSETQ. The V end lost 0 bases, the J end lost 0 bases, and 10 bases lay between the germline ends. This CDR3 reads CASSLGQGGSYEQYF. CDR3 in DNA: TGCGCCAGCAGCTTGGGCCAGGGAGGCTCCTACGAGCAGTACTTC.

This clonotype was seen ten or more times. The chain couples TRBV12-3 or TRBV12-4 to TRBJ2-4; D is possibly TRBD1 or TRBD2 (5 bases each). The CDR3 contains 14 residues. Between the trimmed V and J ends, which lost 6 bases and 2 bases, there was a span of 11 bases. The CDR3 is CASSNRDPKNIQYF. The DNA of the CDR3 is TGTGCCAGCAGCAACCGGGACCCCAAAAACATTCAGTACTTC.

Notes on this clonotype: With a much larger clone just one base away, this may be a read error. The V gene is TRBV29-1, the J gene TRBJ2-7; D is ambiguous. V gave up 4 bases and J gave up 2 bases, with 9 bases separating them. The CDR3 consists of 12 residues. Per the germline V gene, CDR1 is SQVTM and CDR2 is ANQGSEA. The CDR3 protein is CSVGYLPYEQYF. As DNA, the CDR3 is TGCAGCGTTGGATACTTACCCTACGAGCAGTACTTC.

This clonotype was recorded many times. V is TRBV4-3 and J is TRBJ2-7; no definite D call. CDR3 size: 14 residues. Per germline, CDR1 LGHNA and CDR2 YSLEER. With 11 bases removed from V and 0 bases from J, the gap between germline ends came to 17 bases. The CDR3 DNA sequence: TGCGCCGCAAGGAACCTAAGGAGCTCCTACGAGCAGTACTTC. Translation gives CAARNLRSSYEQYF.

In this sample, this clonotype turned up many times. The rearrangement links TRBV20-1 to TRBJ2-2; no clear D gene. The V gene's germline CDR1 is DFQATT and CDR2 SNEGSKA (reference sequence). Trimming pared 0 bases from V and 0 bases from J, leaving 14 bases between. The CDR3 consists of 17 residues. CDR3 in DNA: TGCAGTGCTAGAGATCCAGGACGTTCGTCGAACACCGGGGAGCTGTTTTTT. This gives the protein CSARDPGRSSNTGELFF.